This paragraph covers one T cell receptor beta chain sequence. Antigen: not known. Uncontrolled infections, pregnancy, lactation or other autoimmune diseases led to patient exclusion. The data were taken from a study of Graves' ophthalmopathy and Graves' hyperthyroidism. Study results and limitations: Most thyroid clonotypes with frequency above 0.001 were detected in blood too. With a specificity of about 75% and a sensitivity of more than 65%, the model predicted ophthalmopathy progression. Ophthalmopathy could be told apart from stable hyperthyroidism by a 13-signature model (around 85% sensitivity, about 80% specificity).

Per the germline V gene, CDR1 is SEHNR and CDR2 is FQNEAQ (reference sequence). Trimming cost V 5 bases and J 2 bases, with 18 bases left between them. The CDR3 runs 16 residues. RNA transcripts served as template for amplifying TCR beta CDR3 sequences. Amplification began with first-round RT-PCR using HTBI primers, then second-round multiplex PCR was performed. TCRdb processed the multiplex PCR reads anew with MiXCR; each CDR3 protein has one entry. The data show 650,000 to 900,000 distinct CDR3 sequences, 40% seen once. The genes are TRBV7-9 and TRBJ1-1, with a possible D match to TRBD1 (5 bases). Material for sequencing was peripheral blood. The receptor was isolated from an adult man with Graves' ophthalmopathy. The CDR3: CASSRRGGAGNTEAFF. Here the CDR3 DNA reads TGTGCCAGCAGCCGGCGGGGTGGGGCGGGTAACACTGAAGCTTTCTTT. The variable domain in full, with the rest retrieved from reference TRBV7-9 and TRBJ1-1, is DTGVSQNPRHKITKRGQNVTFRCDPISEHNRLYWYRQTLGQGPEFLTYFQNEAQLEKSRLLSDRFSAERPKGSFSTLEIQRTEQGDSAMYLCASSRRGGAGNTEAFFGQGTRLTVV.